The 8 T cell receptor beta chains below were found in one sample sequenced in a study of T cell responses to AZD1222 COVID-19 vaccine. Profiling relied on immunoSEQ multiplex PCR, and the TCRdb table lists in-frame clones only, not all of them. The table lists around 250,000 clones, approximately 93% of them singletons, with 0.55% in the top ten. Here the sequenced sample was peripheral blood, taken on day 0 of AZD1222 vaccination. These TCRs come from an adult in good health.

V and J are TRBV28 and TRBJ2-7; 9 bases agree with TRBD2. The CDR3 has 16 residues. Germline lookup yields CDR1 MDHEN and CDR2 SYDVKM. Trimming removed 8 bases from V and 0 bases from J; junction bases left unmatched: 11. The DNA for the CDR3 is TGTGCCAGCCCGCCGGCGGGAGGGGACCACTCCTACGAGCAGTACTTC. The encoded protein is CASPPAGGDHSYEQYF.

This chain uses TRBV6-5 with TRBJ1-1; 8 bases map to TRBD1. The V gene's germline CDR1 is MNHEY and CDR2 SVGAGI. The CDR3 covers 14 residues. V was pared by 3 bases and J by 5 bases, with 5 bases of the junction left unmatched. CDR3 bases: TGTGCCAGCAGTTATGGACAGGGAGAAACTGAAGCTTTCTTT. Translated, it gives CASSYGQGETEAFF.

This sequence joins TRBV3-1 (or the pseudogene TRBV3-2) and TRBJ2-7; 8 nucleotides line up with TRBD2. The CDR3 is 16 residues long. Germline values: CDR1 LGHDT, CDR2 YNNKEL (reference sequence). V shed 4 bases and J 3 bases; nucleotides not matched to a gene: 11. CDR3 region: CASSLGTRLANYEQYF. The CDR3 coding sequence is TGTGCCAGCAGCCTCGGGACGAGACTAGCGAACTACGAGCAGTACTTC.

The chain has TRBV2 and TRBJ2-7; 13 nucleotides line up with TRBD2. The CDR3 spans 18 residues. Germline CDR1 and CDR2: SNHLY and FYNNEI. Losses at the gene ends were 10 bases for V and 0 bases for J; bases not matched to a gene: 15. The CDR3 DNA reads TGTGCCACCCTGCCGGGACTAGCGGGGATAAGGGGCTCCTACGAGCAGTACTTC. Amino acids: CATLPGLAGIRGSYEQYF.

The V gene is TRBV14, the J gene TRBJ2-1; D is ambiguous. Trimming took 4 bases from V and 4 from J, leaving 17 bases between them. The germline gives CDR1 SGHDN, CDR2 FVKESK. The CDR3 loop spans 16 amino acids. The CDR3 DNA reads TGTGCCAGCAGCCCGATCCACGGTTATCCGTACAATGAGCAGTTCTTC. Encoded protein: CASSPIHGYPYNEQFF.

The chain is built from TRBV5-1 and TRBJ1-1; D is unclear. Germline V gene sequence: CDR1 SGHRS, CDR2 YFSETQ. V lost 4 bases and J lost 0, with 7 bases in between. This CDR3 spans 13 amino acids. Here the CDR3 DNA reads TGCGCCAGCAGCATACAGATGAACACTGAAGCTTTCTTT. Translation gives CASSIQMNTEAFF.

This clone appeared a single time. V and J are TRBV28 and TRBJ1-1; maybe TRBD1 (5 bases). CDR3 size: 11 residues. V lost 8 bases to trimming and J lost 6 bases, with 10 bases between them. Germline values: CDR1 MDHEN, CDR2 SYDVKM. CDR3 nucleotide sequence: TGTGCCAGCCTTCGGGGCTCTGAAGCTTTCTTT. Its protein is CASLRGSEAFF. The full variable domain, with the rest looked up from reference TRBV28 and TRBJ1-1, is DVKVTQSSRYLVKRTGEKVFLECVQDMDHENMFWYRQDPGLGLRLIYFSYDVKMKEKGDIPEGYSVSREKKERFSLILESASTNQTSMYLCASLRGSEAFFGQGTRLTVV.

The V gene is TRBV5-4, the J gene TRBJ2-7, with 8 positions matching TRBD2. Germline loops: CDR1 SGHNT, CDR2 YYREEE (reference sequence). CDR3 size: 16 residues. After removal of 2 bases from V and 5 bases from J, the junction contained 12 bases not matched to a gene. This CDR3 is CASSFLLYGRADEQYF. As DNA, the CDR3 is TGTGCCAGCAGCTTCCTACTTTACGGGAGGGCCGACGAGCAGTACTTC.